These T cell receptor beta chains were read from a single sample in a study of T cells in Graves' hyperthyroidism and ophthalmopathy. TCRdb independently ran MiXCR on the multiplex PCR reads; one entry per CDR3 protein. Of approximately 400,000 distinct CDR3 sequences in the sample, about a fifth are singletons; the top ten hold 3.7%. Sequenced: blood. The receptors originated from a woman younger than 30 with Graves' hyperthyroidism. The CDR3 runs from the conserved cysteine through the conserved F or W. The order of the fields is D gene, clone size, J gene, V gene, CDR3 length, CDR3 DNA, CDR3 protein. D genes are given only for firm matches. The size entry is marked missing in some rows and otherwise reads once, few, many or a size class.

d_call: NA; clone_size: few; j_call: TRBJ1-1; v_call: TRBV9; cdr3_length: 19; cdr3_nt: TGTGCCAGCAGTGCCCCCAGTATGATTTCGAACCGGGACACCACTGAAGCTTTCTTT; cdr3_aa: CASSAPSMISNRDTTEAFF
d_call: NA; clone_size: few; j_call: TRBJ2-7; v_call: TRBV18; cdr3_length: 15; cdr3_nt: TGTGCCAGCTCACCTTCCCAGTCAGCCCTCTACGAGCAGTACTTC; cdr3_aa: CASSPSQSALYEQYF
d_call: NA; clone_size: few; j_call: TRBJ1-2; v_call: TRBV4-1; cdr3_length: 15; cdr3_nt: TGCGCCAGCAGCCAAGCCGATTCTCGGTGGGATGGCTACACCTTC; cdr3_aa: CASSQADSRWDGYTF
d_call: TRBD2; clone_size: many; j_call: TRBJ2-7; v_call: TRBV27; cdr3_length: 14; cdr3_nt: TGTGCCAGCAGCGCGGGACTAGCGGCCTACGAGCAGTACTTC; cdr3_aa: CASSAGLAAYEQYF
d_call: TRBD1; clone_size: many; j_call: TRBJ2-7; v_call: TRBV12-3/TRBV12-4; cdr3_length: 15; cdr3_nt: TGTGCCAGCAGTTGGGAGACAGGGGAAGGCTACGAGCAGTACTTC; cdr3_aa: CASSWETGEGYEQYF
d_call: NA; clone_size: NA; j_call: TRBJ1-6; v_call: TRBV13; cdr3_length: 15; cdr3_nt: TGTGCCAGCAGCCCCAGAGGAGGGACCGCTTCACCCCTCCACTTT; cdr3_aa: CASSPRGGTASPLHF
d_call: TRBD1; clone_size: many; j_call: TRBJ1-2; v_call: TRBV28; cdr3_length: 15; cdr3_nt: TGTGCCAGCAATATCCCCGGGACAGGGAACTATGGCTACACCTTC; cdr3_aa: CASNIPGTGNYGYTF
d_call: TRBD2; clone_size: NA; j_call: TRBJ2-7; v_call: TRBV11-2; cdr3_length: 16; cdr3_nt: TGTGCCAGCGCTTTTGTACAAGGCAGCGGGATTTACGAGCAGTACTTC; cdr3_aa: CASAFVQGSGIYEQYF
d_call: NA; clone_size: many; j_call: TRBJ1-2; v_call: TRBV11-1; cdr3_length: 14; cdr3_nt: TGTGCCAGCAGCTTCCGACAGTCTAACTATGGCTACACCTTC; cdr3_aa: CASSFRQSNYGYTF
d_call: NA; clone_size: many; j_call: TRBJ2-7; v_call: TRBV11-2; cdr3_length: 13; cdr3_nt: TGTGCCAGCAGCCGCAACAGGGTTTACGAGCAGTACTTC; cdr3_aa: CASSRNRVYEQYF
d_call: NA; clone_size: NA; j_call: TRBJ2-7; v_call: TRBV4-1; cdr3_length: 13; cdr3_nt: TGCGCCAGCAGCCAAGGTTCCTCGTACGTGCAGTACTTC; cdr3_aa: CASSQGSSYVQYF
d_call: NA; clone_size: many; j_call: TRBJ2-5; v_call: TRBV5-8; cdr3_length: 17; cdr3_nt: TGTGCCAGCAGCTTGGGGGGGTACCCCTCTGGAGGGGAGACCCAGTACTTC; cdr3_aa: CASSLGGYPSGGETQYF
d_call: TRBD1; clone_size: NA; j_call: TRBJ1-5; v_call: TRBV7-9; cdr3_length: 14; cdr3_nt: TGTGCCAGCAGCTTAGAACAGGGGACTAAGCCCCAGCATTTT; cdr3_aa: CASSLEQGTKPQHF
d_call: NA; clone_size: NA; j_call: TRBJ1-6; v_call: TRBV5-1; cdr3_length: 16; cdr3_nt: TGCGCCAGCCGCGGGGGGGGACATCTTCTGAGTTCACCCCTCCACTTT; cdr3_aa: CASRGGGHLLSSPLHF
d_call: NA; clone_size: many; j_call: TRBJ2-7; v_call: TRBV18; cdr3_length: 12; cdr3_nt: TGTGCCACAGAGAAAGGGGCCGACGAGCAGTACTTC; cdr3_aa: CATEKGADEQYF
d_call: NA; clone_size: many; j_call: TRBJ2-4; v_call: TRBV7-6; cdr3_length: 15; cdr3_nt: TGTGCCAGCAGCCCAACGGGTCAGGGAGGAAACATTCAGTACTTC; cdr3_aa: CASSPTGQGGNIQYF
d_call: NA; clone_size: many; j_call: TRBJ2-5; v_call: TRBV24-1; cdr3_length: 13; cdr3_nt: TGTGCCACCGGCGGATTGTACCAAGAGACCCAGTACTTC; cdr3_aa: CATGGLYQETQYF
d_call: NA; clone_size: few; j_call: TRBJ1-4; v_call: TRBV6-1; cdr3_length: 15; cdr3_nt: TGTGCCAGCAGTGAAGGTCGCCGAGGCGCTGAAAAACTGTTTTTT; cdr3_aa: CASSEGRRGAEKLFF
d_call: NA; clone_size: many; j_call: TRBJ2-7; v_call: TRBV7-2; cdr3_length: 14; cdr3_nt: TGTGCCAGCAGCTTAGCCGGGGACCCCTACGAGCAGTACTTC; cdr3_aa: CASSLAGDPYEQYF
d_call: TRBD1; clone_size: NA; j_call: TRBJ2-5; v_call: TRBV11-2; cdr3_length: 15; cdr3_nt: TGTGCCATCAGCTTAGCCAGGGGGCTTGAAGAGACCCAGTACTTC; cdr3_aa: CAISLARGLEETQYF
d_call: NA; clone_size: many; j_call: TRBJ1-1; v_call: TRBV6-5; cdr3_length: 17; cdr3_nt: TGTGCCAGCAGTTACGCCCCGCGGTTGGGGGAGAGCACTGAAGCTTTCTTT; cdr3_aa: CASSYAPRLGESTEAFF
d_call: NA; clone_size: many; j_call: TRBJ1-6; v_call: TRBV6-1; cdr3_length: 13; cdr3_nt: TGTGCCAGCGGGAGCTCCTATAATTCACCCCTCCACTTT; cdr3_aa: CASGSSYNSPLHF
d_call: NA; clone_size: many; j_call: TRBJ2-7; v_call: TRBV12-3/TRBV12-4; cdr3_length: 15; cdr3_nt: TGTGCCAGCACCACCCGGTTACAGTTGGGCTACGAGCAGTACTTC; cdr3_aa: CASTTRLQLGYEQYF
d_call: TRBD1; clone_size: many; j_call: TRBJ2-7; v_call: TRBV27; cdr3_length: 15; cdr3_nt: TGTGCCAGCAGTTTATCTCCAAGGACAGGCTACGAGCAGTACTTC; cdr3_aa: CASSLSPRTGYEQYF
d_call: TRBD1; clone_size: NA; j_call: TRBJ2-7; v_call: TRBV11-2; cdr3_length: 16; cdr3_nt: TGTGCCAGCAGCCCCTTCCTCAGGGGGTTTTACGACGAGCAGTACTTC; cdr3_aa: CASSPFLRGFYDEQYF
d_call: NA; clone_size: few; j_call: TRBJ2-7; v_call: TRBV30; cdr3_length: 15; cdr3_nt: TGTGCCTGGAGTCCCCTCATCGGGGCCTCCTACGAGCAGTACTTC; cdr3_aa: CAWSPLIGASYEQYF
d_call: NA; clone_size: many; j_call: TRBJ2-7; v_call: TRBV28; cdr3_length: 14; cdr3_nt: TGTGCCAGCAGTCAACGTTTGGGCTCCTACGAGCAGTACTTC; cdr3_aa: CASSQRLGSYEQYF
d_call: TRBD2; clone_size: many; j_call: TRBJ2-5; v_call: TRBV3-1; cdr3_length: 16; cdr3_nt: TGTGCCAGCAGCCGGCGGGGGAGCGGGGTGAGAGAGACCCAGTACTTC; cdr3_aa: CASSRRGSGVRETQYF
d_call: NA; clone_size: many; j_call: TRBJ1-2; v_call: TRBV4-1; cdr3_length: 15; cdr3_nt: TGCGCCAGCAGCCAAGAGAAGGGCGTAAACTATGGCTACACCTTC; cdr3_aa: CASSQEKGVNYGYTF
d_call: NA; clone_size: NA; j_call: TRBJ1-6; v_call: TRBV6-1; cdr3_length: 13; cdr3_nt: TGTGCCAGCGGAGAGGGGATTCGGTCACCCCTCCACTTT; cdr3_aa: CASGEGIRSPLHF
d_call: NA; clone_size: NA; j_call: TRBJ2-5; v_call: TRBV12-3/TRBV12-4; cdr3_length: 14; cdr3_nt: TGTGCCAGCAGTAATCTCGGGGAATCGGAGACCCAGTACTTC; cdr3_aa: CASSNLGESETQYF
d_call: NA; clone_size: many; j_call: TRBJ2-5; v_call: TRBV12-3/TRBV12-4; cdr3_length: 17; cdr3_nt: TGTGCCAGCAGCTTCCCCCCCATGGGGCTTGGACAAGAGACCCAGTACTTC; cdr3_aa: CASSFPPMGLGQETQYF
d_call: NA; clone_size: many; j_call: TRBJ2-2; v_call: TRBV6-1; cdr3_length: 15; cdr3_nt: TGTGCCAGCAGTGAACTTGCGGGGTGGTCCGGGGAGCTGTTTTTT; cdr3_aa: CASSELAGWSGELFF
d_call: TRBD2; clone_size: NA; j_call: TRBJ2-7; v_call: TRBV13; cdr3_length: 15; cdr3_nt: TGTGCCAGCCGCCAAATTAGCGGGGTAACCTACGAGCAGTACTTC; cdr3_aa: CASRQISGVTYEQYF
d_call: NA; clone_size: medium-sized; j_call: TRBJ1-2; v_call: TRBV6-1; cdr3_length: 10; cdr3_nt: TGTGCCAGCCGGGAGGATGGCTACACCTTC; cdr3_aa: CASREDGYTF
d_call: NA; clone_size: many; j_call: TRBJ1-2; v_call: TRBV7-2; cdr3_length: 14; cdr3_nt: TGTGCCAGCAGCCGAACCCAGGCTAACTATGGCTACACCTTC; cdr3_aa: CASSRTQANYGYTF
d_call: NA; clone_size: many; j_call: TRBJ2-2; v_call: TRBV20-1; cdr3_length: 14; cdr3_nt: TGCAGTGCGCCCCGAGGGGCGGACACCGGGGAGCTGTTTTTT; cdr3_aa: CSAPRGADTGELFF